The 8 T cell receptor beta chains reported below all come from one sample, sequenced in a study of T cell responses to AZD1222 COVID-19 vaccine. TCRdb's table, derived via immunoSEQ multiplex PCR, lists solely in-frame clones and lacks some. This sample carries 90,000 to 110,000 clones, 85% to 90% of them seen once, and the ten largest clones take around a tenth. The material was peripheral blood, obtained on day 0 of AZD1222 vaccination. The receptors stem from an adult in good health.

J is TRBJ2-3 and V is TRBV10-3; 7 bases are a match to TRBD2. The junction had 6 bases not matched to a gene; V was cut back by 0 bases and J by 6 bases. CDR1 is ENHRY, CDR2 SYGVKD, per germline. This CDR3 spans 15 amino acids. CDR3 sequence reads: CAISESAGVPDTQYF. The DNA of the CDR3 is TGTGCCATCAGTGAGTCGGCGGGAGTCCCCGATACGCAGTATTTT.

For the CDR3, the DNA is TGTGCCAGCAGGATCGGAACAGGGCATCAAGAGCAGTACTTC. It specifies CASRIGTGHQEQYF. The chain recombines TRBV28 with TRBJ2-7, with a weak D call TRBD1 (6 bases). The CDR3 loop spans 14 amino acids. Germline assignment: CDR1 MDHEN and CDR2 SYDVKM. V lost 6 bases and J lost 7, with 19 bases in between.

The rearrangement links TRBV5-1 to TRBJ1-6; weak D call: TRBD1 (5 bases). The V gene lost 0 bases and the J gene lost 4 bases, with 14 bases spanning the gap. Germline V gene sequence: CDR1 SGHRS, CDR2 YFSETQ. The CDR3 runs to 17 residues. In DNA form, the CDR3 reads TGCGCCAGCAGCTTGGGGGCCGTCGGGGGATATAATTCACCCCTCCACTTT. It translates to CASSLGAVGGYNSPLHF.

The chain has TRBV3-1 (or the pseudogene TRBV3-2) and TRBJ2-3; D gene ambiguous. Germline loops: CDR1 LGHDT, CDR2 YNNKEL (reference sequence). The CDR3 runs 16 residues. Trimming left V 2 bases short and J 6 bases short, with 18 bases between. CDR3 loop: CASSQRPAGLVDTQYF. The CDR3, as DNA: TGTGCCAGCAGCCAACGGCCCGCCGGATTAGTGGATACGCAGTATTTT.

The CDR3 nucleotides are TGCGCCAGCAGGGCACGACCCCGCAAAACTCCAGATACGCAGTATTTT. Protein sequence: CASRARPRKTPDTQYF. The V and J genes are TRBV23-1 and TRBJ2-3; D is undetermined. TRBV23-1 is treated as an ORF (open reading frame) with a function not yet certain. The CDR3 is 16 residues long. V gave up 6 bases and J gave up 4 bases, with 20 bases separating them.

This chain uses TRBV25-1 with TRBJ2-7; D perhaps matches TRBD2 (6 bases). The germline CDR1 and CDR2 sequences are MGHDK and SYGVNS. This CDR3 has 14 residues. Trimming shortened V by 4 bases and J by 4 bases, and 14 bases separated the two germline ends. The CDR3 DNA is TGTGCCAGCAGTGGGAGGGCTTGGGGTTACGAGCAGTACTTC. Protein product: CASSGRAWGYEQYF.

V and J are TRBV5-1 and TRBJ1-1; D is perhaps TRBD1 (5 bases). Germline V gives CDR1 SGHRS, CDR2 YFSETQ. This CDR3 has 16 amino acids. Trimming cost V 4 bases and J 0 bases, with 16 bases left between them. The CDR3 region is CASSPRGGGMNTEAFF. CDR3 bases: TGCGCCAGCAGCCCCCGCGGGGGTGGGATGAACACTGAAGCTTTCTTT.

The gene calls are TRBV28 and TRBJ2-1, with D perhaps TRBD2 (6 bases). CDR1 and CDR2 from the germline V gene are MDHEN and SYDVKM. The germline V and J ends were trimmed by 7 bases and 0 bases, with 16 bases remaining between them. The CDR3 spans 16 residues. CDR3 nucleotides: TGTGCCAGCAACGGGGGTCCCGAGAGCTCCTACAATGAGCAGTTCTTC. This translates into CASNGGPESSYNEQFF.